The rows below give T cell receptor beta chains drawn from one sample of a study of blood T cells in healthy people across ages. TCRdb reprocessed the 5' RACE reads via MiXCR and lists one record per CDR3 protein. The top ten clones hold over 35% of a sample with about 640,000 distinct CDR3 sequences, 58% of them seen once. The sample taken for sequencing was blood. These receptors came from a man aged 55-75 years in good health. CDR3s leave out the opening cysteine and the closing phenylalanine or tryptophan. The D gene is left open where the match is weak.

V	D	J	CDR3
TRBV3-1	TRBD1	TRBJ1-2	ASSQDRDRVWSGYT
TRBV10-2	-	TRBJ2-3	ATRGAGDRTQY
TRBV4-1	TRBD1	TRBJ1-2	ASSQLTTGAYGYT
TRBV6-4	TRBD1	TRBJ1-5	ASMLGQVDNQPQH
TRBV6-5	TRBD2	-	ASSYSGGADEQY
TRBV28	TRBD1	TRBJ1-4	ASSRGQINEKLF
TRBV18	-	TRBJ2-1	ASQVGTPRENEQF
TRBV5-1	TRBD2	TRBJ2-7	ASSPSGYGQY
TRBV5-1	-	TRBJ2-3	ASSTGALKDTQY
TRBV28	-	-	ASSLGEGYSEQY
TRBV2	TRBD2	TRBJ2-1	ASSERGGHNEQF
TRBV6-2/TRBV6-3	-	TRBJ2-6	ASSYWGNPGANVLT
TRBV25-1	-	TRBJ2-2	ASRGPSTGELF
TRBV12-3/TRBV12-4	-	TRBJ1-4	ASSSGEGEKLF
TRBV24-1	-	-	AADRDYEQY
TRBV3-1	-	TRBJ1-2	ASSQRSRPEYGYT
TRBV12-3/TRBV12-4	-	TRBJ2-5	ASSWRGVSETQY
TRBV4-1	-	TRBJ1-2	ASSQDWDGYT
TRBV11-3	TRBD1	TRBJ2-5	ASSRRTGGDETQY
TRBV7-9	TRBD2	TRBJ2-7	ASRQTSGVTYEQY
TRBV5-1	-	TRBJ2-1	ASSQNYEQF
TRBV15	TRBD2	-	ATSGRVLAGGETQY